A single sample gave rise to the 14 T cell receptor beta chains below, sequenced in a study of OX40 agonist ivuxolimab in advanced cancers. The protocol used for the library was the immunoSEQ multiplex PCR assay. TCRdb retrieved this table from immuneACCESS and kept in-frame rearrangements only. Not all clones are present; in checked studies, unresolved V genes account for under half, and no reason is known for the remainder. Counted in this sample were around 77,000 clones; 90% to 95% of them appeared once. The ten largest clones represent around 5.1% of the sample. Sequenced material: CD4+ or CD8+ T cells sorted from blood, taken in a trial of the OX40 agonist ivuxolimab. Receptor source: an adult with an advanced solid tumor such as melanoma, head and neck, liver or kidney cancer.

The rearrangement links TRBV7-9 to TRBJ2-4, with D tentatively TRBD1 (5 bases). This CDR3 contains 13 residues. V was pared by 5 bases and J by 8 bases, with 13 bases between. The germline gives CDR1 SEHNR, CDR2 FQNEAQ (reference sequence). The CDR3 DNA reads as TGTGCCAGCAGCCCAGGGTCCGCGGACATTCAGTACTTC. Amino acids: CASSPGSADIQYF.

V gene TRBV28 combines with J gene TRBJ1-1; maybe TRBD1 (5 bases). This CDR3 spans 13 amino acids. Germline CDR1 is MDHEN and CDR2 is SYDVKM. The ends were cut back, 9 bases at V and 5 bases at J, with 16 bases in the middle. CDR3 region: CASLYLGGTEAFF. The CDR3 DNA reads as TGTGCCAGTCTCTATTTGGGGGGTACTGAAGCTTTCTTT. The whole variable domain, remainder taken from reference TRBV28 and TRBJ1-1, is DVKVTQSSRYLVKRTGEKVFLECVQDMDHENMFWYRQDPGLGLRLIYFSYDVKMKEKGDIPEGYSVSREKKERFSLILESASTNQTSMYLCASLYLGGTEAFFGQGTRLTVV.

V is TRBV7-2 and J is TRBJ2-3; D gene unclear. The CDR3 consists of 13 residues. Germline V CDR1 and CDR2: SGHTA, FQGNSA. Trimming shortened V by 3 bases and J by 6 bases, and 10 bases separated the two germline ends. CDR3: CASSFAGSDTQYF. The CDR3 DNA reads TGTGCCAGCAGCTTCGCAGGATCTGATACGCAGTATTTT.

The chain carries TRBV5-1 and TRBJ2-1; D is unclear. The CDR3 is 11 amino acids. Germline lookup yields CDR1 SGHRS and CDR2 YFSETQ. With 5 bases removed from V and 5 bases from J, the gap between germline ends came to 5 bases. The CDR3 loop reads CASRRDNEQFF. As DNA, the CDR3 is TGCGCCAGCAGAAGGGACAATGAGCAGTTCTTC.

This chain uses TRBV28 with TRBJ2-7; 8 positions match TRBD1. This CDR3 has 14 residues. Germline values: CDR1 MDHEN, CDR2 SYDVKM. Trimming removed 5 bases from V and 4 bases from J; junction bases left unmatched: 7. The CDR3 reads CASSTRQGRYEQYF. CDR3 DNA: TGTGCCAGCAGTACTCGACAGGGGAGATACGAGCAGTACTTC.

This clone was seen a few times. The V and J genes are TRBV7-8 and TRBJ2-7; possibly TRBD1 for D (5 bases). This CDR3 contains 15 residues. Germline lookup yields CDR1 SGHVS and CDR2 FQNEAQ. With 5 bases removed from V and 2 bases from J, the gap between germline ends came to 16 bases. CDR3 region: CASSRPRGAPYEQYF. The CDR3 bases are TGTGCCAGCAGCAGGCCTAGGGGCGCACCCTACGAGCAGTACTTC.

The rearrangement links TRBV5-4 to TRBJ2-7; possibly TRBD2 for D (6 bases). Per germline, CDR1 SGHNT and CDR2 YYREEE (reference sequence). Trimming pared 5 bases from V and 3 bases from J, leaving 12 bases between. This CDR3 has 13 amino acids. The CDR3 spells CASSPEGHYEQYF. The CDR3 region has the DNA TGTGCCAGCAGTCCGGAGGGCCACTACGAGCAGTACTTC.

The V and J genes are TRBV20-1 and TRBJ1-2; maybe TRBD1 (6 bases). There are 11 residues in the CDR3. V was shortened by 5 bases and J by 4 bases, with 8 bases between the two germline ends. Germline assignment: CDR1 DFQATT and CDR2 SNEGSKA (reference sequence). The CDR3 is CSAYRAYGYTF. CDR3 coding DNA: TGCAGTGCTTACAGGGCCTATGGCTACACCTTC.

The chain employs TRBV7-9 and TRBJ2-1; TRBD1 matches at 8 bases. Per the germline V gene, CDR1 is SEHNR and CDR2 is FQNEAQ (reference sequence). This CDR3 comprises 15 residues. The V and J ends lost 5 bases and 9 bases, in that order; junction bases with no gene match: 12. Here the CDR3 reads CASSQDRAGVGEQFF. The CDR3 DNA follows: TGTGCCAGCAGCCAGGACAGGGCTGGGGTCGGTGAGCAGTTCTTC.

The V gene is TRBV7-2, the J gene TRBJ2-1; TRBD2 is a possible D gene (6 bases). Trimming stripped 2 bases from V and 1 base from J, with 9 bases between. Germline CDR1 reads SGHTA; CDR2 reads FQGNSA. The CDR3 extends over 15 amino acids. The CDR3 DNA follows: TGTGCCAGCAGCTTAACCCGGGAGTCCTACAATGAGCAGTTCTTC. Translated: CASSLTRESYNEQFF.

The chain joins TRBV9 to TRBJ2-2; unclear D gene. The CDR3 is made up of 15 amino acids. V was shortened by 1 base and J by 1 base, with 8 bases between the two germline ends. From germline, CDR1 is SGDLS and CDR2 YYNGEE. Here the CDR3 reads CASSVSTGNTGELFF. CDR3 DNA sequence: TGTGCCAGCAGCGTATCAACTGGGAACACCGGGGAGCTGTTTTTT.

The chain employs TRBV7-9 and TRBJ1-1, with TRBD1 as a possible D gene (6 bases). Trimming took off 3 bases at V and 1 base at J, with 9 bases between the two ends. The CDR3 is 14 amino acids. The germline V gene encodes CDR1 SEHNR and CDR2 FQNEAQ (reference sequence). This CDR3 is CASSLEGGNTEAFF. CDR3 DNA: TGTGCCAGCAGCTTGGAGGGGGGGAACACTGAAGCTTTCTTT.

The chain uses TRBV16 and TRBJ2-5; TRBD2 might be the D (5 bases). Trimming pared 0 bases from V and 5 bases from J, leaving 13 bases between. Germline V CDR1 and CDR2: KGHSY, FQNENV. This CDR3 comprises 15 residues. The CDR3 DNA is TGTGCCAGCAGCCAATCTTCGGGGAAAGGGGAGACCCAGTACTTC. It yields the protein CASSQSSGKGETQYF.

V usage is TRBV6-4 and J usage is TRBJ1-5; unclear D gene. Germline loops: CDR1 MRHNA, CDR2 SNTAGT. This CDR3 is built from 8 residues. CDR3 nucleotides: TGTGTGAATCAGCCCCAGCATTTT. It is translated as CVNQPQHF.